One and the same sample provided the 11 T cell receptor beta chains below, sequenced in a study of graft-versus-host responses after intestinal transplantation. Intraepithelial and lamina propria lymphocytes were freed from processed graft tissue. The method was immunoSEQ multiplex PCR; TCRdb's version includes in-frame clones alone and lacks a portion of them. The repertoire includes about 22,000 clones, roughly 79% of them detected once, and roughly 3% sits in the top ten. The source was ileum tissue, collected 12 days after intestinal transplant. Receptor source: a human patient who received an intestinal transplant, so some T cells may come from the graft donor.

This clone appeared once. The V call is TRBV2, the J call TRBJ1-1, with 8 bases identical to TRBD1. Germline V gene sequence: CDR1 SNHLY, CDR2 FYNNEI. V gave up 6 bases and J gave up 3 bases; unmatched junction bases: 9. The CDR3 has 15 residues. The chain's CDR3 is CASRAQGARYTEAFF. The CDR3 region has the DNA TGTGCCAGCAGGGCCCAGGGGGCGCGGTACACTGAAGCTTTCTTT.

This chain links TRBV29-1 with TRBJ2-5, with TRBD2 as a possible D gene (6 bases). With 0 bases removed from V and 2 bases from J, the gap between germline ends came to 10 bases. CDR1 and CDR2 (germline): SQVTM, ANQGSEA. The CDR3 runs 14 residues. The CDR3, as DNA: TGCAGCGTTGAAGATTCAGGGAGGCAAGAGACCCAGTACTTC. This gives the protein CSVEDSGRQETQYF.

The V call is TRBV19, the J call TRBJ1-2; 9 bases are a match to TRBD1. The germline gives CDR1 LNHDA, CDR2 SQIVND (reference sequence). V shed 7 bases and J 4 bases; nucleotides not matched to a gene: 10. The length of the CDR3 is 15 residues. CDR3 in amino acids: CASTIRTGVFYGYTF. The DNA for the CDR3 is TGTGCCAGTACCATCCGGACAGGGGTTTTCTATGGCTACACCTTC.

This clone came up once. The chain is built from TRBV19 and TRBJ1-1; possible D gene TRBD1, 5 bases. This CDR3 spans 15 amino acids. Germline V lookup: CDR1 LNHDA, CDR2 SQIVND (reference sequence). The ends were cut back, 10 bases at V and 0 bases at J, with 18 bases in the middle. CDR3 DNA sequence: TGTGCCAATAGGATGGCAGGGATAATGAACACTGAAGCTTTCTTT. Protein product: CANRMAGIMNTEAFF. The full variable domain, with the rest looked up from reference TRBV19 and TRBJ1-1, is DGGITQSPKYLFRKEGQNVTLSCEQNLNHDAMYWYRQDPGQGLRLIYYSQIVNDFQKGDIAEGYSVSREKKESFPLTVTSAQKNPTAFYLCANRMAGIMNTEAFFGQGTRLTVV.

Within the sample, this clone is medium-sized. The chain employs TRBV6-1 and TRBJ2-7; 7 bases fit TRBD1. The germline V gene has CDR1 MNHNS and CDR2 SASEGT. This CDR3 is 13 amino acids long. V shed 7 bases, J shed 6 bases, and the junction held 9 bases outside the gene matches. CDR3 sequence reads: CASKDRNSLEQYF. DNA of the CDR3: TGTGCCAGCAAGGACAGGAATTCCCTCGAGCAGTACTTC.

The genes are TRBV19 and TRBJ1-5; 7 bases are a match to TRBD1. Germline CDR1 reads LNHDA; CDR2 reads SQIVND (reference sequence). The CDR3 loop spans 16 amino acids. V was clipped by 3 bases and J by 0 bases; unmatched bases: 5. CDR3 DNA sequence: TGTGCCAGTAGTATTACAGGGGCGTATAGCAATCAGCCCCAGCATTTT. Its protein product is CASSITGAYSNQPQHF.

This clone was found once. The CDR3 nucleotides are TGCAGCGTTGGGACTGACACTGAAGCTTTCTTT. It translates to CSVGTDTEAFF. This chain connects TRBV29-1 to TRBJ1-1; unclear D gene. The V end was cut by 4 bases, the J end by 3 bases, with 6 bases between. The germline CDR1 and CDR2 sequences are SQVTM and ANQGSEA. The CDR3 contains 11 residues.

The chain joins TRBV6-1 to TRBJ2-7, with D tentatively TRBD1 (6 bases). The germline CDR1 and CDR2 sequences are MNHNS and SASEGT. Trimming took 3 bases from V and 2 from J, leaving 8 bases between them. The CDR3 extends over 13 amino acids. The chain's CDR3 is CASSDNRAYEQYF. The CDR3 DNA reads TGTGCCAGCAGTGATAACAGGGCCTACGAGCAGTACTTC.

This chain connects TRBV5-1 to TRBJ2-3, with a possible D match to TRBD1 (6 bases). Germline CDR1 is SGHRS and CDR2 is YFSETQ. The CDR3 loop spans 15 amino acids. V lost 4 bases, J lost 3 bases, and 15 bases lay in between. Here the CDR3 reads CASSLGTKTTDTQYF. In DNA, the CDR3 is TGCGCCAGCAGCCTCGGGACAAAAACGACAGATACGCAGTATTTT. The whole variable domain, filled in from reference TRBV5-1 and TRBJ2-3, reads KAGVTQTPRYLIKTRGQQVTLSCSPISGHRSVSWYQQTPGQGLQFLFEYFSETQRNKGNFPGRFSGRQFSNSRSEMNVSTLELGDSALYLCASSLGTKTTDTQYFGPGTRLTVL.

The chain couples TRBV9 to TRBJ1-6, with a tentative D call TRBD1 (6 bases). CDR3 length: 14 amino acids. Germline V gene sequence: CDR1 SGDLS, CDR2 YYNGEE. The V gene lost 0 bases and the J gene lost 6 bases, with 7 bases spanning the gap. The DNA of the CDR3 is TGTGCCAGCAGCGTAGGGACAGTTAATTCACCCCTCCACTTT. It yields the protein CASSVGTVNSPLHF.

The chain couples TRBV6-4 to TRBJ2-7; D perhaps matches TRBD2 (5 bases). V gave up 0 bases and J gave up 7 bases, with 10 bases separating them. CDR1 is MRHNA, CDR2 SNTAGT, per germline. The CDR3 sequence is 13 residues long. The CDR3 bases are TGTGCCAGCAGTGACTCGGAGGCTGGTGAGCAGTACTTC. Its protein is CASSDSEAGEQYF.